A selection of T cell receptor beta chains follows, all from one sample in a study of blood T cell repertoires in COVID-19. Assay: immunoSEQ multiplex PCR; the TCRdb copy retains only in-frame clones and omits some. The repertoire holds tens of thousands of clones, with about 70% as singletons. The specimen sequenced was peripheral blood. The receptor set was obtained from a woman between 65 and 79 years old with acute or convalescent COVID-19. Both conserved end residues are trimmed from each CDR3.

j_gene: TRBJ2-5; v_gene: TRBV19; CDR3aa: ASSTPGQGAVETQY
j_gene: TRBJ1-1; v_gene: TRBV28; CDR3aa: ASSSSAGAITEAF
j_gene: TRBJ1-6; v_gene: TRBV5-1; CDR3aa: ASSLGDRANSPLH
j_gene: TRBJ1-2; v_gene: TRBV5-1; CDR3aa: ASSLEFPGGYGYT
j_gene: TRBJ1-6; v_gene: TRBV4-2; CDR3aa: ASSQVGVGQGNSPLH
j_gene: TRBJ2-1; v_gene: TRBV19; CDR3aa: ASSVLAGGSGFEQF
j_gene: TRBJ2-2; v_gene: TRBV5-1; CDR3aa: ASSQTPKGATNTGELF
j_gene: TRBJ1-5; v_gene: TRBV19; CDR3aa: ASSPQQGNQPQH
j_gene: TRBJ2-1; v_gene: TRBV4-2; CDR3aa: ASSQDTKGYYNEQF
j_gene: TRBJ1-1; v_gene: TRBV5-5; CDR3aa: ASSLSTGSGNTEAF
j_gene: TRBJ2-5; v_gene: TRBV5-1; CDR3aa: ASSSSTGQETQY
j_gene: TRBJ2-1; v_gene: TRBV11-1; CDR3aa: ASSLGSASSYNEQF
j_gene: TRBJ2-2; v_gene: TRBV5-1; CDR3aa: ASSLQPGNTGELF
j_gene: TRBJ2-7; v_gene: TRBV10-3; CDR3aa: AISDGSRQGYEQY
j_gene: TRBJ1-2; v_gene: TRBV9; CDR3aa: ASSIRDSHFS
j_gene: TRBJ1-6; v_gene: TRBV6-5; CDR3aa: ASSSGETYNSPLH
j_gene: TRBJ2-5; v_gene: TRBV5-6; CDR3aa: ASSLAPSQETQY
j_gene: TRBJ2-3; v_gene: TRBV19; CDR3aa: ASSIFTSGGLRTDTQY
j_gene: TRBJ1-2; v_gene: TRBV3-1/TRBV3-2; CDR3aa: ASSRGTGGSNGYT
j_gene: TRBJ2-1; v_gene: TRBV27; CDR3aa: ASRSPGLGDNEQF
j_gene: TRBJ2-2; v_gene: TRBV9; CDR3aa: ASSRLRGSPADTGELF
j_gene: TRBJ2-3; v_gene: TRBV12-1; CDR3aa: ASRSRDRGPDTQY
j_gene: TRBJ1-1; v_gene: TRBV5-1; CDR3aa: ASSLVGAGTEAF
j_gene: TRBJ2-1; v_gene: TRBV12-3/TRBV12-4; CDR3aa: ASSYRVGNEQF
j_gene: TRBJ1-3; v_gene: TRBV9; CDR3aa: ASSAGQGNTIY
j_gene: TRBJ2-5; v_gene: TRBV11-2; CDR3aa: ASRPGTGGETQY
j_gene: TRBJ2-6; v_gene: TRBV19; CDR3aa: ASSIDLTVSGANVLT
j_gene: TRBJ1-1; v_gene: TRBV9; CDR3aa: ASSEDRGGDTEAF
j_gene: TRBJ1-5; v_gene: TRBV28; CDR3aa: ASSFGAEEGEPQH
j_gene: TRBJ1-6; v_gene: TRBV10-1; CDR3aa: ASSLKGFSPLH
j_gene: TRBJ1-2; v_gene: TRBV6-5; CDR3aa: ASSIRTGGGYGYT
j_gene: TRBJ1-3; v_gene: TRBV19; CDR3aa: ATSRGGNTIY
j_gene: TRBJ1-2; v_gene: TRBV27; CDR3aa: ASSLQGAGNYGYT
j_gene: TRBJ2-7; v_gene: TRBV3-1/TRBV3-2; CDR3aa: ASSPTSGGYEQY
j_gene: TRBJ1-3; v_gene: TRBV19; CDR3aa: ASSSLTEGARNTIY
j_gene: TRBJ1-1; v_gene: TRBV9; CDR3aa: ASSPRGGANEAF
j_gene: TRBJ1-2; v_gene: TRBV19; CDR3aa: ASSRDGRGDGYT
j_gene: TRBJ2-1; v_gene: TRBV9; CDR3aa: ASTPPGTSGGHEQF
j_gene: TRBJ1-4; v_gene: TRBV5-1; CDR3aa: ASSLARANEKLF
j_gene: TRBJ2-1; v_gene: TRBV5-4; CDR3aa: ASSLGSPRDEQF
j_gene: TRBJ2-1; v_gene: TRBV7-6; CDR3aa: ASGRTAGTGIGVNEQF
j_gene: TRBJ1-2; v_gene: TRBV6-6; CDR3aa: ASSYSAGANYGYT
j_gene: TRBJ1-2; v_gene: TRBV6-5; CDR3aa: ASSLVGDYGYT
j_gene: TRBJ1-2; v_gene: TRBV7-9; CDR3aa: ASSLSYDEVYGYT
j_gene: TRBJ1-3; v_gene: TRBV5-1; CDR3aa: ASSLALGTVGNTIY
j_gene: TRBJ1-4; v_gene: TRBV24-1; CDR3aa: ATSAAWGEELF
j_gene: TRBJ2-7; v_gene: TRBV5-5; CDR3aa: ASSLGTSGGLEQY
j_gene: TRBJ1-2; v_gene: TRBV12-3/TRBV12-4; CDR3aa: ASSLIAQFGYT
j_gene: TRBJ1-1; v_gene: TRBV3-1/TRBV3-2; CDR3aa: ASSQGLMNTEAF
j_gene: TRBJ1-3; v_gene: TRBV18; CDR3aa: ASFRTGNTIY
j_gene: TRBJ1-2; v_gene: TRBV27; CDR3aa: ASSPRGRGYT
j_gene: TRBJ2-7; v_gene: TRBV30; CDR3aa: AWSPQNEQY
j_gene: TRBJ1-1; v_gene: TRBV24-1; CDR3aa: ATSDRRTNTEAF
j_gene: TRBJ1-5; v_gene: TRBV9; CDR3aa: ASSVDGQGNQPQH
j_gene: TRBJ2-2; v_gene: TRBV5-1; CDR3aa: ASSGMRGKGGTGELF
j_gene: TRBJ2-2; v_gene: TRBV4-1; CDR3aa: ASSQEGTMNTGELF
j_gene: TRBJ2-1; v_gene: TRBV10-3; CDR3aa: AIRLAGDDEQF
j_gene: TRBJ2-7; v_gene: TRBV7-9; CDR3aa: ASSLGSGARYEQY